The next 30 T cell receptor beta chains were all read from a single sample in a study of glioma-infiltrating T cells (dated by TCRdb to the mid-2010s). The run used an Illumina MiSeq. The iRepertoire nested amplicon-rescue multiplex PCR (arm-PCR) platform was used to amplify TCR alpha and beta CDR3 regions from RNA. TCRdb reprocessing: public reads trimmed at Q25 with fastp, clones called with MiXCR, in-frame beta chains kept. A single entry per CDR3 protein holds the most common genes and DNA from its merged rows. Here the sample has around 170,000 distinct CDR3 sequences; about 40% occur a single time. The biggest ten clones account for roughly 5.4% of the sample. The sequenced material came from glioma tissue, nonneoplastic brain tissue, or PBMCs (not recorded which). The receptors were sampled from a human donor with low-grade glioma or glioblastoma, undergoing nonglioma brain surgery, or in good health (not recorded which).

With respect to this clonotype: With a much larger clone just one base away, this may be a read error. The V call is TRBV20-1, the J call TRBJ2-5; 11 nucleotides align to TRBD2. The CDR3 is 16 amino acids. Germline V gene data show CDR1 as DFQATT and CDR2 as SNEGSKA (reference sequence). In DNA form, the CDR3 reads TGCAGTGCTAGATCGGGACTAGCGGATATCCATGAGACCCAATACTTC. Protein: CSARSGLADIHETQYF.

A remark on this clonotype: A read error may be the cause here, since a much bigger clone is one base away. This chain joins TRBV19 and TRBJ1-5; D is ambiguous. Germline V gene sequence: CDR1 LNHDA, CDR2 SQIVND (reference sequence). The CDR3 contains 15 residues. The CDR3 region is CSSSTTRTLNQPQHF. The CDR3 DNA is TGTTCCAGTAGTACAACTCGGACTCTCAATCAGCCCCAGCATTTT.

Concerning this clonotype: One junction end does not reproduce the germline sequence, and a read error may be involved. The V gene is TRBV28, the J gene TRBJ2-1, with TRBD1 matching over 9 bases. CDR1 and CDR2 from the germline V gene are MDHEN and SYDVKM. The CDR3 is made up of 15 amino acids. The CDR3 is CASSPLTGGRYDQFF. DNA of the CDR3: TGTGCCAGCAGTCCACTGACAGGGGGTAGGTATGATCAGTTCTTC.

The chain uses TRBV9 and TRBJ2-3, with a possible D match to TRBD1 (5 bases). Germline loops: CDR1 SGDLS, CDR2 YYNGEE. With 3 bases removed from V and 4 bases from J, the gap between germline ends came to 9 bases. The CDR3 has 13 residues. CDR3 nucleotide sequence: TGTGCCAGCAGCGCTCAGGGTTCAGATACGCAGTATTTT. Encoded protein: CASSAQGSDTQYF.

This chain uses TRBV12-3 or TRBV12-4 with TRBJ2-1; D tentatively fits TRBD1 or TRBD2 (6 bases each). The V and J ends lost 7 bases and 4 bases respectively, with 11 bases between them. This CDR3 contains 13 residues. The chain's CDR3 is CASKGGGYNEQFF. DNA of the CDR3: TGTGCCAGCAAAGGAGGGGGGTACAATGAGCAGTTCTTC.

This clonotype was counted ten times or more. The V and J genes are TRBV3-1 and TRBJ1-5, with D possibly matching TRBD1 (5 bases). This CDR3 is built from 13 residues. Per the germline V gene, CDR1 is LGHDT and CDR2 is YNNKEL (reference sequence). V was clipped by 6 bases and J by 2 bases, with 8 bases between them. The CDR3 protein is CASSRDRNQPQHF. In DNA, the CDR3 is TGTGCCAGCAGTCGGGACCGCAATCAGCCCCAGCATTTT.

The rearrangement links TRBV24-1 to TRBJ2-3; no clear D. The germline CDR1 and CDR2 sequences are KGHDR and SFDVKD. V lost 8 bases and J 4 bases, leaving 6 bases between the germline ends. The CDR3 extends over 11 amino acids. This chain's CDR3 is CATIYADTQYF. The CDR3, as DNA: TGTGCCACCATTTATGCAGATACGCAGTATTTT.

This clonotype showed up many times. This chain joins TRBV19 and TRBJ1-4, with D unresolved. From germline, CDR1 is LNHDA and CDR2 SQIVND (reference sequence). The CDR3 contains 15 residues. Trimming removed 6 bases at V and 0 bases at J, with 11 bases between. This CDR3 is CASSAGSATNEKLFF. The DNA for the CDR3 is TGTGCCAGTAGCGCCGGGAGTGCAACTAATGAAAAACTGTTTTTT.

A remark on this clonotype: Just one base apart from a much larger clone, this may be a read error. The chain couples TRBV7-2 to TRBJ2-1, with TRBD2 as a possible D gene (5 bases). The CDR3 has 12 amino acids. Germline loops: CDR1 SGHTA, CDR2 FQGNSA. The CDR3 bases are TGTGCCAGCAGCCCCCTCGCGGGCGAGCAGTTATTC. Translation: CASSPLAGEQLF. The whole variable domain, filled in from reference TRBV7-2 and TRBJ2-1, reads GAGVSQSPSNKVTEKGKDVELRCDPISGHTALYWYRQSLGQGLEFLIYFQGNSAPDKSGLPSDRFSAERTGGSVSTLTIQRTQQEDSAVYLCASSPLAGEQLFGPGTRLTVL.

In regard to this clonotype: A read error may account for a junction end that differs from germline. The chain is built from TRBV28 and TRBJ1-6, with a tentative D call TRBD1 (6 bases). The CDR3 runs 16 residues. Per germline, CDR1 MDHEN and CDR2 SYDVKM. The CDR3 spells CARSRLLGANNSPIHF. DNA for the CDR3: TGTGCCAGAAGCCGTCTGTTGGGGGCTAATAATTCACCCATCCACTTT.

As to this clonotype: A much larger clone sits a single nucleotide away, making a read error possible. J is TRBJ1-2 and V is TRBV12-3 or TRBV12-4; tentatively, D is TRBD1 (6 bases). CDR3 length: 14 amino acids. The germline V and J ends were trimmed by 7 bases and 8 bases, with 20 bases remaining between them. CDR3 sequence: CASTLWRTDTGYTF. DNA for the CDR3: TGTGCCAGCACCCTCTGGAGGACAGATACCGGCTACACCTTC.

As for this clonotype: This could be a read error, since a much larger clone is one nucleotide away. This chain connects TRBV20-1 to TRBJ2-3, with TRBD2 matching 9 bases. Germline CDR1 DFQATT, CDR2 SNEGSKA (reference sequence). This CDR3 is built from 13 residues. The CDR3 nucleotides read TGCAATTCTTCTCTGACTAGCGGAGATACGCAGTATTTT. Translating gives CNSSLTSGDTQYF.

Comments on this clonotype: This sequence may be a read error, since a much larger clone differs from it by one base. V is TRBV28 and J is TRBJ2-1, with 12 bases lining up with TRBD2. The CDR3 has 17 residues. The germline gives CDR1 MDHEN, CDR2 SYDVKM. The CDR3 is CASSSRLAGVSYNDQFF. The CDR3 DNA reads TGTGCCAGCAGTTCGCGACTAGCGGGAGTTTCCTACAATGATCAGTTCTTC.

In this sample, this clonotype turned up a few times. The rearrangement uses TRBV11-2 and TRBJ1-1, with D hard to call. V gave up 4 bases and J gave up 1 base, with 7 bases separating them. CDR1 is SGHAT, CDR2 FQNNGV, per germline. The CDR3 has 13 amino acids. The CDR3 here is CASSSTRNTEAFF. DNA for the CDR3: TGTGCCAGCAGCTCGACACGGAACACTGAAGCTTTCTTT.

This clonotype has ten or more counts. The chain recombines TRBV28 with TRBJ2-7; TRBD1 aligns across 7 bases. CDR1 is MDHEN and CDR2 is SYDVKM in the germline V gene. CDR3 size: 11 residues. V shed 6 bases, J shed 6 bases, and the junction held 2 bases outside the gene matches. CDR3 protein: CASRGTVEQYF. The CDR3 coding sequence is TGTGCCAGCAGGGGGACAGTCGAGCAGTACTTC. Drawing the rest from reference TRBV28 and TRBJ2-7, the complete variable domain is DVKVTQSSRYLVKRTGEKVFLECVQDMDHENMFWYRQDPGLGLRLIYFSYDVKMKEKGDIPEGYSVSREKKERFSLILESASTNQTSMYLCASRGTVEQYFGPGTRLTVT.

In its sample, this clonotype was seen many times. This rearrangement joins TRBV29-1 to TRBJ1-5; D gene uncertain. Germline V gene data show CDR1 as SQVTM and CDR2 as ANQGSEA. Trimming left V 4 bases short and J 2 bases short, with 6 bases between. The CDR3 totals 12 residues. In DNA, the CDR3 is TGCAGCGTTGGTTCTGGCAATCAGCCCCAGCATTTT. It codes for CSVGSGNQPQHF. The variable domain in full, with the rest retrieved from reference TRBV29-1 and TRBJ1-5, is SAVISQKPSRDICQRGTSLTIQCQVDSQVTMMFWYRQQPGQSLTLIATANQGSEATYESGFVIDKFPISRPNLTFSTLTVSNMSPEDSSIYLCSVGSGNQPQHFGDGTRLSIL.

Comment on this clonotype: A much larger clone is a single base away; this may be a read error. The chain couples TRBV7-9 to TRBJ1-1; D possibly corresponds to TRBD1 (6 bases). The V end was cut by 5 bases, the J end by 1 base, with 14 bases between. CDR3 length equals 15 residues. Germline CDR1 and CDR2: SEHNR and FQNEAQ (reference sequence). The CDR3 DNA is TGTGCCAGCAGCAAGTACAGGGTCCAGAACACTGAAGCTTTCTTT. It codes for CASSKYRVQNTEAFF.

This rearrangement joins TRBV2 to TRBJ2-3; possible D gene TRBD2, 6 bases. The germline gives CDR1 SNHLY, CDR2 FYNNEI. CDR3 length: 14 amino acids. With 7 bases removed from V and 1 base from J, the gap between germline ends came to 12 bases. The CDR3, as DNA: TGTGCCAGCAAGGGCGGGATGGGCACAGATACGCAGTATTTT. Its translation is CASKGGMGTDTQYF.

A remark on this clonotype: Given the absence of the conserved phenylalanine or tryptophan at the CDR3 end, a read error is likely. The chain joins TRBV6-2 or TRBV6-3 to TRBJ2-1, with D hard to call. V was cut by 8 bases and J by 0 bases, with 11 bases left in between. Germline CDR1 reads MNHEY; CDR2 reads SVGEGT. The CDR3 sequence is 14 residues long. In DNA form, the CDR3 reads TGTGCCAGCCTGGCGTGGCTCTCCTACAATGAGCAGTTCTCC. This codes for CASLAWLSYNEQFS.

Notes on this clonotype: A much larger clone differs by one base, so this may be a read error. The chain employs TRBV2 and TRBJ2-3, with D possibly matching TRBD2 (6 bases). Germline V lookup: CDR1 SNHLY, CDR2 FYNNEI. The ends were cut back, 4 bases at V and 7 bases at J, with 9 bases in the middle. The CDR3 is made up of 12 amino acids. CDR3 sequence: CASSGEVNTQYF. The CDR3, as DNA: TGTGCCAGCAGTGGGGAGGTAAATACGCAGTATTTT.

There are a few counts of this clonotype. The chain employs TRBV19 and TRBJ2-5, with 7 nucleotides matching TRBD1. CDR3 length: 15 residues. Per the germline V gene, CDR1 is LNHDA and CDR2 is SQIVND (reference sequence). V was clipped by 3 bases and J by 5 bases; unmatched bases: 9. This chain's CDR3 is CASSMTQGIGETQYF. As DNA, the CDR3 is TGTGCCAGTAGTATGACACAGGGGATTGGGGAGACCCAGTACTTC.

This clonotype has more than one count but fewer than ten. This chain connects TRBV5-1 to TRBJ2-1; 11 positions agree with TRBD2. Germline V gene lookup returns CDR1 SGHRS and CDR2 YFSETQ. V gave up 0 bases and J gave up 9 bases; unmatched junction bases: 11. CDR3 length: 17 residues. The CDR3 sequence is CASSLETSGESWVEQFF. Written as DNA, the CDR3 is TGCGCCAGCAGCTTGGAGACTAGCGGGGAATCATGGGTTGAGCAGTTCTTC.

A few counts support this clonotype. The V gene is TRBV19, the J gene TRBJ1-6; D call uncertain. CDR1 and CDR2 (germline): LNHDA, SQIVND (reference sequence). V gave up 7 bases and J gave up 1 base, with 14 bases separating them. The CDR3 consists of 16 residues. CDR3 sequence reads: CASMRQEGSYNSPLHF. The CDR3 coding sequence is TGTGCCAGTATGCGACAAGAAGGATCCTATAATTCACCCCTCCACTTT.

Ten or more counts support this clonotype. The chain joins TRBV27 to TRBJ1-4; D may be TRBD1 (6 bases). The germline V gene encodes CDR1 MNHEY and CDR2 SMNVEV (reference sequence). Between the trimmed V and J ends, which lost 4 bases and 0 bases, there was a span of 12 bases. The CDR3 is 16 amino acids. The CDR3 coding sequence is TGTGCCAGCAGTTCTCAGGGGTCTGCAACTAATGAAAAACTGTTTTTT. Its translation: CASSSQGSATNEKLFF.

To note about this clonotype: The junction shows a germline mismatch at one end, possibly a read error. CDR3 region: CASSPRGHRTKAFF. The CDR3 bases are TGTGCAAGCAGTCCCCGCGGACACCGAACTAAAGCTTTCTTT. This sequence joins TRBV28 and TRBJ1-1; D perhaps matches TRBD1 (5 bases). Germline CDR1 is MDHEN and CDR2 is SYDVKM. CDR3 length: 14 residues. Drawing the rest from reference TRBV28 and TRBJ1-1, the complete variable domain is DVKVTQSSRYLVKRTGEKVFLECVQDMDHENMFWYRQDPGLGLRLIYFSYDVKMKEKGDIPEGYSVSREKKERFSLILESASTNQTSMYLCASSPRGHRTKAFFGQGTRLTVV.

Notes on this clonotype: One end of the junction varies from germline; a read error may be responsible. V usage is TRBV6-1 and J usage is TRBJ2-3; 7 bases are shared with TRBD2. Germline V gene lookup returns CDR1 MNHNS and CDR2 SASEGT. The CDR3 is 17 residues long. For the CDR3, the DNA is TGTGCCAGCAGTCCTTCGGGAGGCATCCAAAGGGCAGATACGGAGTATTTT. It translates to CASSPSGGIQRADTEYF.

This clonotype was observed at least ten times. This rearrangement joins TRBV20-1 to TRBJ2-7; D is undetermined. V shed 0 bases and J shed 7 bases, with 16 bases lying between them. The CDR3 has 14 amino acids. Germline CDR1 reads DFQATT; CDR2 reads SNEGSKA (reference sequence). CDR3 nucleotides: TGCAGTGCTAGAGATAATAACCAAGCTGTGGAGCAGTACTTC. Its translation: CSARDNNQAVEQYF.

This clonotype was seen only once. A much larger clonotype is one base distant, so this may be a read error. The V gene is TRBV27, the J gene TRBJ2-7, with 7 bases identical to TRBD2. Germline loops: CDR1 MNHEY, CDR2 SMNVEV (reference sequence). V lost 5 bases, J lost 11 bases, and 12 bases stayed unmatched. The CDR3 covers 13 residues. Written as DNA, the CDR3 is TGTGCCAGCAGTGGGGGGGGAACTAGGATAAAGTACTTC. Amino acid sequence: CASSGGGTRIKYF.

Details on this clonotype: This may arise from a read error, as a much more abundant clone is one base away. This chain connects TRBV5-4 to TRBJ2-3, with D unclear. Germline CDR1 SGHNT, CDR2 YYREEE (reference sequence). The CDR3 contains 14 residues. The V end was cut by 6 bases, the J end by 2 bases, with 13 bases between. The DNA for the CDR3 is TGTGCCAGCATCCCCGGAGACCCCACAGATACGCAGTATTTT. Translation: CASIPGDPTDTQYF.

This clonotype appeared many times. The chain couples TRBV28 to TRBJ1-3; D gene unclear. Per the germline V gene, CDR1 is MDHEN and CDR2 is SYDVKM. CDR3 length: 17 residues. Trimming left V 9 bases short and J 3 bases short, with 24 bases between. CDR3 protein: CASIPLTGLGYGNTIYF. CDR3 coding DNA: TGTGCCAGTATTCCACTAACGGGTCTCGGGTATGGAAACACCATATATTTT.